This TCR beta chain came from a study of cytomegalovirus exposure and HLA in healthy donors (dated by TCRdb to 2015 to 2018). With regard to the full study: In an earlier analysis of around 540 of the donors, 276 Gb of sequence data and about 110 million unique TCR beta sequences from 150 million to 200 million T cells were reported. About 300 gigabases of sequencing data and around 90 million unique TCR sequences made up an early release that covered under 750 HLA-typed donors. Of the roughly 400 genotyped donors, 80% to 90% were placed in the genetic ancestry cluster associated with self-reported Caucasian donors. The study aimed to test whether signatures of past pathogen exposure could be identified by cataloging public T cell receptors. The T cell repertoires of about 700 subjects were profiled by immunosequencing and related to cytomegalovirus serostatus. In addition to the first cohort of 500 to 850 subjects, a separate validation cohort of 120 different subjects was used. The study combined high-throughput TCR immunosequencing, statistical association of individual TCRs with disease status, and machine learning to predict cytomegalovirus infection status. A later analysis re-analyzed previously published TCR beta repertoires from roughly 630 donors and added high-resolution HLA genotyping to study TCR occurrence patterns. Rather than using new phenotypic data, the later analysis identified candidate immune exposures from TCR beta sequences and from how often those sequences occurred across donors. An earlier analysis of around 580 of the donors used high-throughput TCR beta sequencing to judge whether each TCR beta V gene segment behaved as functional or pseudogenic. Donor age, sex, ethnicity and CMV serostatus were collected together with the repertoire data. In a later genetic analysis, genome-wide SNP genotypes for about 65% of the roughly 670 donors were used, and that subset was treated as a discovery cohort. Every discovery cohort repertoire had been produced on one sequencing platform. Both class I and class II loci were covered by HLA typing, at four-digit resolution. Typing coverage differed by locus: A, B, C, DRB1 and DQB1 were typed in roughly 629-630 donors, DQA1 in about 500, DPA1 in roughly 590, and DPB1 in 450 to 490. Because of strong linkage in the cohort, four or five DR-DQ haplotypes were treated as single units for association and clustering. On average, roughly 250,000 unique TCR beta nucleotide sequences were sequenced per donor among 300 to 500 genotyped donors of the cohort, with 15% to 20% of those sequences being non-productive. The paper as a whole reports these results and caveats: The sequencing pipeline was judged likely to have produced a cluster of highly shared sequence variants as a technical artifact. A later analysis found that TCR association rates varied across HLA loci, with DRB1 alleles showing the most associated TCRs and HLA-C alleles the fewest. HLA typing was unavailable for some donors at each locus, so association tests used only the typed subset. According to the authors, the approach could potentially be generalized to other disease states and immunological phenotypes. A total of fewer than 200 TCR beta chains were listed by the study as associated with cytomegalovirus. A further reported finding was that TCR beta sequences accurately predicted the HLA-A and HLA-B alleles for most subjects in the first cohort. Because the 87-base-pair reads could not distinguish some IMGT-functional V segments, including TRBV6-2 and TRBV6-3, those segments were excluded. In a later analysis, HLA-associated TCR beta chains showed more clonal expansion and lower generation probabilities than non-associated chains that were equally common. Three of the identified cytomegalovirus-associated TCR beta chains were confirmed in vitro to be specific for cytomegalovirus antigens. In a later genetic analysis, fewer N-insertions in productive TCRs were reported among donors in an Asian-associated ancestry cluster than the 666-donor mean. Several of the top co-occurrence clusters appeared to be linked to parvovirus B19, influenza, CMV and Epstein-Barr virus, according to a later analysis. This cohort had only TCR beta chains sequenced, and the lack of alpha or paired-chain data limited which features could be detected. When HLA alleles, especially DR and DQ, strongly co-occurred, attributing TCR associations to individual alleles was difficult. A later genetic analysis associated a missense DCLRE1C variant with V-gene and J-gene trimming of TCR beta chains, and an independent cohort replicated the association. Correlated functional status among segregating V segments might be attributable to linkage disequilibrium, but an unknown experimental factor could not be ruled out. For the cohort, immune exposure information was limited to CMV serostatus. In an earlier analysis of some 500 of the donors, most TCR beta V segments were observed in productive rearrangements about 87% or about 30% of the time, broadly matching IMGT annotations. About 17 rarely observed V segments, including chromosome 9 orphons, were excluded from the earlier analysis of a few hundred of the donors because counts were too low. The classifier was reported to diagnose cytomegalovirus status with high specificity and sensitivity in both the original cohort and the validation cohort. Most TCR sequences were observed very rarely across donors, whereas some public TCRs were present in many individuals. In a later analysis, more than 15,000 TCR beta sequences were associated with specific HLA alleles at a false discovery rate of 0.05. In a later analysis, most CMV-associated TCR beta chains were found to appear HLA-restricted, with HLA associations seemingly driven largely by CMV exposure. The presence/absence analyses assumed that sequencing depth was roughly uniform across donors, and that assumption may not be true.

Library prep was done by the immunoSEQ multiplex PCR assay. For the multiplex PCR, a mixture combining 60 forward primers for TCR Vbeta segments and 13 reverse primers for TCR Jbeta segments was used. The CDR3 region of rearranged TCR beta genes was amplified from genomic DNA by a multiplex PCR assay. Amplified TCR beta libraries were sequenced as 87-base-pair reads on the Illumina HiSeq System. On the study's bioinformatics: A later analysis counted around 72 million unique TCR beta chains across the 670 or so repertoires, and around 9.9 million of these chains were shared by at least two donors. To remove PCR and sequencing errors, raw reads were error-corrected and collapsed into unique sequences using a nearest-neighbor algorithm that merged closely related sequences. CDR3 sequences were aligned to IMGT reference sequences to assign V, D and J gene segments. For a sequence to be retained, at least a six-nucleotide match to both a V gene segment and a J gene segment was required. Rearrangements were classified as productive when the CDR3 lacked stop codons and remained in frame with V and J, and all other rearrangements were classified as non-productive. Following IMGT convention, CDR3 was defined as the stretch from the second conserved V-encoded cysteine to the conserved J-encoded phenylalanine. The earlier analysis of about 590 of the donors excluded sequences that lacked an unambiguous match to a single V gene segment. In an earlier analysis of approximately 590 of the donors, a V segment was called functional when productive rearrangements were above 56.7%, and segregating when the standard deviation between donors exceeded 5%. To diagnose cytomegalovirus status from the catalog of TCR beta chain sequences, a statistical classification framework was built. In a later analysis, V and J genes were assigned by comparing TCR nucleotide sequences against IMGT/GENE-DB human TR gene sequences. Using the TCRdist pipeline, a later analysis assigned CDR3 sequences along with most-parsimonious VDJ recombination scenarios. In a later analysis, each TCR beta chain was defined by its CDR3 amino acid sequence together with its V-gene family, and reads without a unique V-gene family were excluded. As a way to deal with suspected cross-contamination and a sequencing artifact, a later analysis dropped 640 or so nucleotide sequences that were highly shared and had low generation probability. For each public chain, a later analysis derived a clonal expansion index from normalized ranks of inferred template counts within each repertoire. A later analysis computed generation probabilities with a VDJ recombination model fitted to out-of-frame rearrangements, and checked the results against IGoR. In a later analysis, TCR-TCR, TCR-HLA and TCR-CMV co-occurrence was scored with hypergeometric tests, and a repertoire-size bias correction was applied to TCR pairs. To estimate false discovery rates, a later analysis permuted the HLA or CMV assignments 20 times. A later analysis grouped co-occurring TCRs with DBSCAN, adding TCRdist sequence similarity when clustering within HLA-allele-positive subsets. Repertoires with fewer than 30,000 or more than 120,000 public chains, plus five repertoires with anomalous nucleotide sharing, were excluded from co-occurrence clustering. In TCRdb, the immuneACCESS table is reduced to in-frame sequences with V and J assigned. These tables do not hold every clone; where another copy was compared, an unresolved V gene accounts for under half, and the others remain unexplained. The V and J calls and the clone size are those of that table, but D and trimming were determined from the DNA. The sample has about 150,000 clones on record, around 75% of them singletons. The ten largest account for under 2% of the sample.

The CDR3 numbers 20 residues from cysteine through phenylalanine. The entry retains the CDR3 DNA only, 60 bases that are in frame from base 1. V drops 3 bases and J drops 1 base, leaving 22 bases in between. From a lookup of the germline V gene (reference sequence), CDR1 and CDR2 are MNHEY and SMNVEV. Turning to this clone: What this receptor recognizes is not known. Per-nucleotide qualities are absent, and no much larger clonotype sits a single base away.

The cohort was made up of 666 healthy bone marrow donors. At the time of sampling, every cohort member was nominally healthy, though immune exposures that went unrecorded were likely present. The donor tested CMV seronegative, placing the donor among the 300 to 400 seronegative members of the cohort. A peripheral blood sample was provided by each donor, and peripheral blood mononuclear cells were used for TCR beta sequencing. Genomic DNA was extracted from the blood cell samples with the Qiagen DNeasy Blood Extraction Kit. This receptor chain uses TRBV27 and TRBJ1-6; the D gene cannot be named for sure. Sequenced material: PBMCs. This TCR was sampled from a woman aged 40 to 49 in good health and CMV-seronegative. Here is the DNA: TGTGCCAGCAGTTTCACAGTGGCGGGCGGGAGAAAGTCCTATAATTCACCCCTCCACTTT. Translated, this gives CASSFTVAGGRKSYNSPLHF.